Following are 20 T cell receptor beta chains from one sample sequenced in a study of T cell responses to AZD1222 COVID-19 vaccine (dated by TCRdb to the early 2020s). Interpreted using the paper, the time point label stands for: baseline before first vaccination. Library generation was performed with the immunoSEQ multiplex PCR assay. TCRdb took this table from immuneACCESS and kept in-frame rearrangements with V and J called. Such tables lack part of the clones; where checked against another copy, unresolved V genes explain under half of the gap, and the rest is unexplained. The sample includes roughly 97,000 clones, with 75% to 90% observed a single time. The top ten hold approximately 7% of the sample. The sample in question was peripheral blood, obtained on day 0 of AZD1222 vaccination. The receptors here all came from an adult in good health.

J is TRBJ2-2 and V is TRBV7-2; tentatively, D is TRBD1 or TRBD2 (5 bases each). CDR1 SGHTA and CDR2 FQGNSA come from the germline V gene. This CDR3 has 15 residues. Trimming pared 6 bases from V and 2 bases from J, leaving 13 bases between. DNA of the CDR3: TGTGCCAGCAGGACCGGGACGGGTAACACCGGGGAGCTGTTTTTT. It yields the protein CASRTGTGNTGELFF.

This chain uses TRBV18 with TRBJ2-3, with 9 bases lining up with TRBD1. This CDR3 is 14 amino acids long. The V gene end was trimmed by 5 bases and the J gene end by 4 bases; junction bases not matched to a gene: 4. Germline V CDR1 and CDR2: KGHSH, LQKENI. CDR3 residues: CASSLTGGADTQYF. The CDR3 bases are TGTGCCAGCTCATTAACAGGGGGCGCAGATACGCAGTATTTT.

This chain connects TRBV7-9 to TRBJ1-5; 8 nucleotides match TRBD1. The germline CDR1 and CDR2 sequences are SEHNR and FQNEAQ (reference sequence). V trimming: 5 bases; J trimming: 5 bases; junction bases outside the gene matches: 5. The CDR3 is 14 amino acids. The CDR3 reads CASSAGQEYQPQHF. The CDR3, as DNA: TGTGCCAGCAGCGCGGGACAGGAATATCAGCCCCAGCATTTT.

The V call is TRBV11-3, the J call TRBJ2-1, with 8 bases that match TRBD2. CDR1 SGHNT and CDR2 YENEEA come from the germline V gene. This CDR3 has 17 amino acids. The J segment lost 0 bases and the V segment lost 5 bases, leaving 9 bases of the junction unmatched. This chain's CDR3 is CASSPQAAGGSYNEQFF. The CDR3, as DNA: TGTGCCAGCAGCCCACAGGCGGCGGGAGGCTCCTACAATGAGCAGTTCTTC. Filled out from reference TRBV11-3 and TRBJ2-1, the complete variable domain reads EAGVVQSPRYKIIEKKQPVAFWCNPISGHNTLYWYLQNLGQGPELLIRYENEEAVDDSQLPKDRFSAERLKGVDSTLKIQPAELGDSAVYLCASSPQAAGGSYNEQFFGPGTRLTVL.

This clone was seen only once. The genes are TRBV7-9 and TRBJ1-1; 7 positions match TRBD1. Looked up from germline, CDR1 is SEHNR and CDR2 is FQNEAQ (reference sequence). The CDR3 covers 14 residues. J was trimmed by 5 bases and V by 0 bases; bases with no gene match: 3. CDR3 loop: CASSLAARGTEAFF. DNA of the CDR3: TGTGCCAGCAGCTTAGCTGCCAGGGGGACTGAAGCTTTCTTT.

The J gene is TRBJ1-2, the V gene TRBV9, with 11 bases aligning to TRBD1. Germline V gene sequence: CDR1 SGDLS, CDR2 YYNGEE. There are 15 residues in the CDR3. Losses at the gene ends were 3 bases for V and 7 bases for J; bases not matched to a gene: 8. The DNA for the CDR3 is TGTGCCAGCAGCGCCATAGGGACAGGGGGACTTGGCTACACCTTC. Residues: CASSAIGTGGLGYTF.

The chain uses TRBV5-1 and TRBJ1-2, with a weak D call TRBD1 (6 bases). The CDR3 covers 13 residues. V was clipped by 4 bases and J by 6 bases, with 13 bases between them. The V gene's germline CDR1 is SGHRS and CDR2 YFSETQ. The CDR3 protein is CASSEQGVDGYTF. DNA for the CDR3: TGCGCCAGCAGCGAACAGGGAGTTGATGGCTACACCTTC.

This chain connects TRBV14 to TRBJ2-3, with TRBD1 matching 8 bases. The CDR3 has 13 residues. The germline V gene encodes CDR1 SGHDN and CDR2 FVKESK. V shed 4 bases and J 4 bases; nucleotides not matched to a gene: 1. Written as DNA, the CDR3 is TGTGCCAGCAGCCCCAGGGGGCCAGATACGCAGTATTTT. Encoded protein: CASSPRGPDTQYF.

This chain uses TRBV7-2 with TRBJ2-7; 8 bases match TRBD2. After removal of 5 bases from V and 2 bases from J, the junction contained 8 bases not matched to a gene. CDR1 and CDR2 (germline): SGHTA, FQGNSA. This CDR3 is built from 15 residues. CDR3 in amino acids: CASSPGLAIPYEQYF. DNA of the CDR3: TGTGCCAGCAGCCCAGGACTAGCCATTCCCTACGAGCAGTACTTC. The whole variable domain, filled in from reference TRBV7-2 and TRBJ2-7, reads GAGVSQSPSNKVTEKGKDVELRCDPISGHTALYWYRQSLGQGLEFLIYFQGNSAPDKSGLPSDRFSAERTGGSVSTLTIQRTQQEDSAVYLCASSPGLAIPYEQYFGPGTRLTVT.

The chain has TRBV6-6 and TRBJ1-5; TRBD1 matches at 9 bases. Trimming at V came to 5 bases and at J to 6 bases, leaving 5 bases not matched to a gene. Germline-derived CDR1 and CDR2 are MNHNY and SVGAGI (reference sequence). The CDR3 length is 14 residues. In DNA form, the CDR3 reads TGTGCCAGCAGTCAGGGACAGGGTGGTCAGCCCCAGCATTTT. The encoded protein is CASSQGQGGQPQHF.

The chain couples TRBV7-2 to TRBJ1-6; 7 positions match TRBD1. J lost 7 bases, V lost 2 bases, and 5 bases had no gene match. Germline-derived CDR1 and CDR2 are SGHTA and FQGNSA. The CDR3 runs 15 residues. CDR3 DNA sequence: TGTGCCAGCAGCTTACAGGGGGAGGACAATTCACCCCTCCACTTT. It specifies CASSLQGEDNSPLHF.

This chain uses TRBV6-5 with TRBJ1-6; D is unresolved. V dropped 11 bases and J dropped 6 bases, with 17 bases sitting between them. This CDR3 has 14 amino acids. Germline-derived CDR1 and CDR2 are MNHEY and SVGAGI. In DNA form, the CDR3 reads TGTGCCCTAGGGCTTCGAGGTGGTAATTCACCCCTCCACTTT. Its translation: CALGLRGGNSPLHF.

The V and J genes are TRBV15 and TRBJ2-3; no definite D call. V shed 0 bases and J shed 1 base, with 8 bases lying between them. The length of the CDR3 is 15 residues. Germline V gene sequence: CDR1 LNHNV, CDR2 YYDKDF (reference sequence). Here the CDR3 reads CATSRDGQGTDTQYF. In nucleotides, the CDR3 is TGTGCCACCAGCAGAGACGGGCAGGGCACAGATACGCAGTATTTT.

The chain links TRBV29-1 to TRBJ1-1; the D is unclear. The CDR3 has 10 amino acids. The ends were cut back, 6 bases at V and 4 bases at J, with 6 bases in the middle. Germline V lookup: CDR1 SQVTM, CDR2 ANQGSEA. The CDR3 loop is CSVQTTEAFF. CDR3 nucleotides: TGCAGCGTCCAAACCACTGAAGCTTTCTTT.

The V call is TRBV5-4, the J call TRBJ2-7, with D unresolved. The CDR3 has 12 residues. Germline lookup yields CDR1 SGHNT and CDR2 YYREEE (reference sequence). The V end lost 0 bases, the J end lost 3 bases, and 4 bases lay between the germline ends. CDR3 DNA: TGTGCCAGCAGCTTGGGGCTCTACGAGCAGTACTTC. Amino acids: CASSLGLYEQYF.

For the CDR3, the DNA is TGTGCCAGCAGCCGAGGGGACTTGGGAGCTTTCTTT. Amino acid sequence: CASSRGDLGAFF. The chain has TRBV12-3 or TRBV12-4 and TRBJ1-1; perhaps TRBD1 as D (5 bases). The CDR3 has 12 amino acids. The V and J ends lost 6 bases and 10 bases respectively, with 15 bases between them.

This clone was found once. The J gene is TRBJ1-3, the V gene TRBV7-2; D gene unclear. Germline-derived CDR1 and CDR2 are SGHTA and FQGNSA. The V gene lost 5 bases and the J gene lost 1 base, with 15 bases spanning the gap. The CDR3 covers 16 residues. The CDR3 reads CASSLQTMGSGNTIYF. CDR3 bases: TGTGCCAGCAGCCTTCAAACGATGGGGTCTGGAAACACCATATATTTT. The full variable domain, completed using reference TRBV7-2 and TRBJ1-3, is GAGVSQSPSNKVTEKGKDVELRCDPISGHTALYWYRQSLGQGLEFLIYFQGNSAPDKSGLPSDRFSAERTGGSVSTLTIQRTQQEDSAVYLCASSLQTMGSGNTIYFGEGSWLTVV.

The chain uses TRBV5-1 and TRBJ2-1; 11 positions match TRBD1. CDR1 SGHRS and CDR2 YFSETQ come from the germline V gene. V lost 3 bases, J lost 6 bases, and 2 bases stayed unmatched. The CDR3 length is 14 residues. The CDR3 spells CASSSGTGGNEQFF. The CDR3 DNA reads TGCGCCAGCAGCTCGGGGACAGGGGGCAATGAGCAGTTCTTC.

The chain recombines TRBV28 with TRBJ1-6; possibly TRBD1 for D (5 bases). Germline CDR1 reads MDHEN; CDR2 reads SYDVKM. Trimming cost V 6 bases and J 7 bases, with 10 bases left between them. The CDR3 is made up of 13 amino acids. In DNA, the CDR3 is TGTGCCAGCAGACAGGTACTCAATTCACCCCTCCACTTT. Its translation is CASRQVLNSPLHF.

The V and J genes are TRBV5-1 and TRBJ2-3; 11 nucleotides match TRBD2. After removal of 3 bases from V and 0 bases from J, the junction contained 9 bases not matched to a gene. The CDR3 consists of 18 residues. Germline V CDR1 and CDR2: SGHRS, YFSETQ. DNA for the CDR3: TGCGCCAGCAGCTCGTCCCTCGCTAGCGGGGGGAGCACAGATACGCAGTATTTT. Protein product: CASSSSLASGGSTDTQYF.